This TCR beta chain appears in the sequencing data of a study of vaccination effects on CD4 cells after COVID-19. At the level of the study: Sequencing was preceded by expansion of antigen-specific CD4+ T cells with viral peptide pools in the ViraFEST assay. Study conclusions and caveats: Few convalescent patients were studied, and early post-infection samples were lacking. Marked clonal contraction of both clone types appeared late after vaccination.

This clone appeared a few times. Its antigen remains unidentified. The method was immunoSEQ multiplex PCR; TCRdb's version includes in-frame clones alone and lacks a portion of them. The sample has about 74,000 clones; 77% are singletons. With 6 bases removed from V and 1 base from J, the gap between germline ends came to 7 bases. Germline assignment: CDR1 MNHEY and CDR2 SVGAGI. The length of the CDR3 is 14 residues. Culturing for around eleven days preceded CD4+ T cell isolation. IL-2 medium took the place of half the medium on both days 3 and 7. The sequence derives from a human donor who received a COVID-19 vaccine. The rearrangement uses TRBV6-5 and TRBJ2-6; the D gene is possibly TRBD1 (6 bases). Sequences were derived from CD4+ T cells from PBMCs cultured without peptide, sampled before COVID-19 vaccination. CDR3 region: CASRQGSGANVLTF. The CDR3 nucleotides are TGTGCCAGCAGACAGGGTTCTGGGGCCAACGTCCTGACTTTC.